This is a list of T cell receptor beta chains from one sample in a study of cytotoxic CD8 clonotypes in ibrutinib-treated CLL. Using immunoSEQ multiplex PCR, the repertoire was profiled, and TCRdb retains in-frame clones only, with some absent. The table has about 29,000 clones, approximately 71% seen once. Sample: PBMCs, taken after 24 months of ibrutinib treatment. Every receptor here comes from a human donor with chronic lymphocytic leukemia. The conserved cysteine and the conserved F or W are not part of the CDR3 here. D genes are given only for firm matches.

J | D | V | CDR3
TRBJ2-3 | - | TRBV28 | ASKGGGATDTQY
TRBJ2-5 | TRBD1 | TRBV7-9 | ASSPGTGGGTQY
TRBJ1-5 | - | TRBV28 | ATRSANQPQH
TRBJ2-7 | - | TRBV5-4 | ASSLAVGREQY
TRBJ2-7 | - | TRBV19 | ASSIPGMGYEQY
TRBJ2-3 | TRBD2 | TRBV30 | AWARRLAGDIDTQY
TRBJ1-5 | - | TRBV19 | ASSIIGFSNQPQH
TRBJ1-4 | - | TRBV28 | ASSSFREGEKLF
TRBJ1-3 | - | TRBV15 | ATSRGAVNSGNTIY
TRBJ2-1 | - | TRBV4-1 | ASSQASLIHEQF
TRBJ2-7 | TRBD2 | TRBV27 | ASSLTRGGASEQY